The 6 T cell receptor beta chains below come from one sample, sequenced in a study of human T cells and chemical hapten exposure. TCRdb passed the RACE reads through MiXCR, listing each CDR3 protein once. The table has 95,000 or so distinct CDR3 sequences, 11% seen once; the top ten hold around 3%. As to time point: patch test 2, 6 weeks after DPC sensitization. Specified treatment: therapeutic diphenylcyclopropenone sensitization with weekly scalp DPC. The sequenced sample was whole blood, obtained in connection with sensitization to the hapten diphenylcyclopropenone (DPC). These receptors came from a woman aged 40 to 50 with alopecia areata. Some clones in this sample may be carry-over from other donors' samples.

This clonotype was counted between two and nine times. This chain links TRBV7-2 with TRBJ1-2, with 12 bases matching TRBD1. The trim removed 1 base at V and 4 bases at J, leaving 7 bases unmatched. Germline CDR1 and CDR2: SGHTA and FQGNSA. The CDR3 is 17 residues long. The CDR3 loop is CASSLGGTGGSRYGYTF. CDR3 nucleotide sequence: TGTGCCAGCAGCTTAGGGGGGACAGGGGGCTCCCGCTATGGCTACACCTTC.

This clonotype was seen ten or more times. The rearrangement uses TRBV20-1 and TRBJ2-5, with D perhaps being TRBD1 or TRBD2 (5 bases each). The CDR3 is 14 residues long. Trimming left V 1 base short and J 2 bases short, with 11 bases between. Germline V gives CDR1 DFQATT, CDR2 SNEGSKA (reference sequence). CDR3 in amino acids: CSARAGTAQETQYF. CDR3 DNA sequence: TGCAGTGCTAGAGCGGGGACGGCTCAAGAGACCCAGTACTTC.

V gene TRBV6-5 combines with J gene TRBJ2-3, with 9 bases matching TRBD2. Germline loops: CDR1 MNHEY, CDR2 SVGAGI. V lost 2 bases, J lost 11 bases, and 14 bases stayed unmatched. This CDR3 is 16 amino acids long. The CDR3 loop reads CASSYGAGPAGGKQYF. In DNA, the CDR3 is TGTGCCAGCAGTTACGGAGCGGGGCCTGCGGGGGGGAAGCAGTATTTT.

The CDR3 loop reads CASSADRAQETQYF. The CDR3 DNA sequence: TGTGCCAGCAGCGCGGACAGGGCCCAGGAGACCCAGTACTTC. The genes are TRBV7-2 and TRBJ2-5; 8 bases fit TRBD1. This CDR3 has 14 amino acids. After removal of 5 bases from V and 5 bases from J, the junction contained 7 bases not matched to a gene. Germline-derived CDR1 and CDR2 are SGHTA and FQGNSA.

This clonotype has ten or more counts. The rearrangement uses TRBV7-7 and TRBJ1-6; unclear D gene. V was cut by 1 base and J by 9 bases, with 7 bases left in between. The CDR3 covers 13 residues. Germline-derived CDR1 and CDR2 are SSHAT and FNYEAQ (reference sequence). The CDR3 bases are TGTGCCAGCAGCTTAGGAGCGGGTTCACCCCTCCACTTT. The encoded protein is CASSLGAGSPLHF. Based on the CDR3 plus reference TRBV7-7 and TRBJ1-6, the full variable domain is GAGVSQSPRYKVTKRGQDVTLRCDPISSHATLYWYQQALGQGPEFLTYFNYEAQPDKSGLPSDRFSAERPEGSISTLTIQRTEQRDSAMYRCASSLGAGSPLHFGNGTRLTVT.

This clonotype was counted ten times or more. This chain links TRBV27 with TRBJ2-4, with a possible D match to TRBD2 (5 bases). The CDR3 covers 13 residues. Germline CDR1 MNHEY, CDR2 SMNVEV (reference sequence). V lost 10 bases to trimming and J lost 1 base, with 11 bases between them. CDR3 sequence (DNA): TGTGCCACCCGGGGAGCGGCCAAAAACATTCAGTACTTC. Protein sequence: CATRGAAKNIQYF.